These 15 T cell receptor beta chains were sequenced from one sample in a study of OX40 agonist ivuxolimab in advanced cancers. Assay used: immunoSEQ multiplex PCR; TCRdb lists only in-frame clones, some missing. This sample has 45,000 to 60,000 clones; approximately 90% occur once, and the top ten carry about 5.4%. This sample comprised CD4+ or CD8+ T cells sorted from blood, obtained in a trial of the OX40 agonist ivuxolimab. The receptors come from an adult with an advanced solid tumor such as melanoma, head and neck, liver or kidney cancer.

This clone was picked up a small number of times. This CDR3 is CASSVGDSRLSGNTIYF. The CDR3 coding sequence is TGTGCCAGCAGCGTAGGAGACAGCCGGCTCTCTGGAAACACCATATATTTT. This chain joins TRBV9 and TRBJ1-3, with a tentative D call TRBD1 (5 bases). The CDR3 totals 17 residues. CDR1 and CDR2 (germline): SGDLS, YYNGEE. V gave up 0 bases and J gave up 0 bases, with 13 bases separating them.

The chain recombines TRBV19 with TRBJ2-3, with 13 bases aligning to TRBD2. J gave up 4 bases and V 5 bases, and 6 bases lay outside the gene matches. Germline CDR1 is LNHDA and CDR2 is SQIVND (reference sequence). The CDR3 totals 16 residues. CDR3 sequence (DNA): TGTGCCAGTAGTTCTTCGGGACTAGCGGGATCAGATACGCAGTATTTT. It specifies CASSSSGLAGSDTQYF.

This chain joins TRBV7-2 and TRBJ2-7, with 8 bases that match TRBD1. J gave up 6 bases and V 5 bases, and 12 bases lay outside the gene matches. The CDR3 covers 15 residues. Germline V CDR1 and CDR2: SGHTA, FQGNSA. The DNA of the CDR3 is TGTGCCAGCAGCCCCCCGACAGGGGTTGGTAGCGAGCAGTACTTC. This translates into CASSPPTGVGSEQYF. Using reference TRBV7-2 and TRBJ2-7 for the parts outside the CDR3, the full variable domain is GAGVSQSPSNKVTEKGKDVELRCDPISGHTALYWYRQSLGQGLEFLIYFQGNSAPDKSGLPSDRFSAERTGGSVSTLTIQRTQQEDSAVYLCASSPPTGVGSEQYFGPGTRLTVT.

The CDR3 loop is CASSLSGGGTEAFF. DNA for the CDR3: TGTGCCAGCAGCTTGTCTGGGGGTGGCACTGAAGCTTTCTTT. The chain links TRBV5-6 to TRBJ1-1, with D possibly TRBD1 on 5 matching bases. V was clipped by 1 base and J by 4 bases, with 11 bases between them. The germline V gene has CDR1 SGHDT and CDR2 YYEEEE. The CDR3 spans 14 residues.

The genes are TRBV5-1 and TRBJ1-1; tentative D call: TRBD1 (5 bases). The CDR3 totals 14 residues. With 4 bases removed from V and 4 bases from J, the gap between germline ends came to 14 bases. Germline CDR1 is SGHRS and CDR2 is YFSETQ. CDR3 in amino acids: CASSAGGTGTEAFF. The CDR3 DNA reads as TGCGCCAGCAGCGCGGGAGGGACGGGCACTGAAGCTTTCTTT. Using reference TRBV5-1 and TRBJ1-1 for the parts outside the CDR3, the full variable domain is KAGVTQTPRYLIKTRGQQVTLSCSPISGHRSVSWYQQTPGQGLQFLFEYFSETQRNKGNFPGRFSGRQFSNSRSEMNVSTLELGDSALYLCASSAGGTGTEAFFGQGTRLTVV.

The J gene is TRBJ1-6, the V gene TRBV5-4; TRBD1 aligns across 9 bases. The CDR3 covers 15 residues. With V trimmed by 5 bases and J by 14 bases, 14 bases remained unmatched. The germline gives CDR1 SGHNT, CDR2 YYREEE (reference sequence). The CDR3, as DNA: TGTGCCAGCAGACGGTCCGGGACAGGGCCTATCGCCCTCCACTTT. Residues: CASRRSGTGPIALHF.

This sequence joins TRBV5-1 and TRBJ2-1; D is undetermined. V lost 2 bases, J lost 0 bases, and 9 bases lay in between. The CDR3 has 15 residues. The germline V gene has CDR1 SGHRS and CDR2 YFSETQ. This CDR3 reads CASSFDTSSYNEQFF. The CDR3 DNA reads TGCGCCAGCAGCTTCGACACGAGCTCCTACAATGAGCAGTTCTTC.

The CDR3 loop reads CASSLRAGGGETQYF. CDR3 bases: TGTGCCAGCAGTTTGCGGGCAGGTGGGGGGGAGACCCAGTACTTC. This sequence joins TRBV28 and TRBJ2-5; the D gene is possibly TRBD2 (6 bases). V was pared by 3 bases and J by 5 bases, with 16 bases between. This CDR3 spans 15 amino acids. CDR1 is MDHEN and CDR2 is SYDVKM in the germline V gene.

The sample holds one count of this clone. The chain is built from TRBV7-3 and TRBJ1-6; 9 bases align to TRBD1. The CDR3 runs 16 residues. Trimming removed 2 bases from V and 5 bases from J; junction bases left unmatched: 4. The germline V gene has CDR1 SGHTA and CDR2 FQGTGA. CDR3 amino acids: CASSLWDRDNNSPLHF. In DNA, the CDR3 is TGTGCCAGCAGCTTATGGGACAGGGACAATAATTCACCCCTCCACTTT.

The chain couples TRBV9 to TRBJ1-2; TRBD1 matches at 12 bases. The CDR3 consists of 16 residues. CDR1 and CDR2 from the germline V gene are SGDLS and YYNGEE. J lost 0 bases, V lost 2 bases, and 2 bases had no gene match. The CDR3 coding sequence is TGTGCCAGCAGCGTCGGGACAGGGGGCTCTAACTATGGCTACACCTTC. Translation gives CASSVGTGGSNYGYTF.

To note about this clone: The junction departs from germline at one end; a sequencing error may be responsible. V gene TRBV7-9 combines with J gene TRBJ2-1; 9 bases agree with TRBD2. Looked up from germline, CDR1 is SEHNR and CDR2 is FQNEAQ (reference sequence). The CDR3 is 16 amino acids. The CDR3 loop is CAGSRGGGRAGNEQFF. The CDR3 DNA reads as TGTGCCGGCAGCCGCGGGGGCGGGAGGGCCGGGAATGAGCAGTTCTTC.

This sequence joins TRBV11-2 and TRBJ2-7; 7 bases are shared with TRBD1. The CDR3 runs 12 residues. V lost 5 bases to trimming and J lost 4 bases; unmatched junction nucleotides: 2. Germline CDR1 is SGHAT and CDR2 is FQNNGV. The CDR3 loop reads CASSRQGYEQYF. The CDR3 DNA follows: TGTGCCAGCAGCAGACAGGGATACGAGCAGTACTTC.

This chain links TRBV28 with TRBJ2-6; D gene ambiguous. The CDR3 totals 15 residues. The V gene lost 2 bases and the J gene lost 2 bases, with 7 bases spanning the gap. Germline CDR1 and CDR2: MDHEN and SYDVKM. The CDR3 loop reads CASSLISAGANVLTF. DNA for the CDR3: TGTGCCAGCAGTTTAATCTCAGCTGGGGCCAACGTCCTGACTTTC.

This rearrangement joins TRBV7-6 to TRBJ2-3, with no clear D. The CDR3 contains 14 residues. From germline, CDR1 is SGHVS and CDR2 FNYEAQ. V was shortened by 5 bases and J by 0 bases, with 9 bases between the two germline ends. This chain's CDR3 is CASSPSDSTDTQYF. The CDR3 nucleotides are TGTGCCAGCAGCCCGAGTGACAGCACAGATACGCAGTATTTT. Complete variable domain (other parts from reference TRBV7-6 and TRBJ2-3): GAGVSQSPRYKVTKRGQDVALRCDPISGHVSLYWYRQALGQGPEFLTYFNYEAQQDKSGLPNDRFSAERPEGSISTLTIQRTEQRDSAMYRCASSPSDSTDTQYFGPGTRLTVL.

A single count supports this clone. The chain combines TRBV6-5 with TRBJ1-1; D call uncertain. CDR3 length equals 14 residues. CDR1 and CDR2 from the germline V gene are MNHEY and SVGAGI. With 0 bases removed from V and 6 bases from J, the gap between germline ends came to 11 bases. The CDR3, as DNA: TGTGCCAGCAGTTACTCGACGTTGATCCCTGAAGCTTTCTTT. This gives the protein CASSYSTLIPEAFF.